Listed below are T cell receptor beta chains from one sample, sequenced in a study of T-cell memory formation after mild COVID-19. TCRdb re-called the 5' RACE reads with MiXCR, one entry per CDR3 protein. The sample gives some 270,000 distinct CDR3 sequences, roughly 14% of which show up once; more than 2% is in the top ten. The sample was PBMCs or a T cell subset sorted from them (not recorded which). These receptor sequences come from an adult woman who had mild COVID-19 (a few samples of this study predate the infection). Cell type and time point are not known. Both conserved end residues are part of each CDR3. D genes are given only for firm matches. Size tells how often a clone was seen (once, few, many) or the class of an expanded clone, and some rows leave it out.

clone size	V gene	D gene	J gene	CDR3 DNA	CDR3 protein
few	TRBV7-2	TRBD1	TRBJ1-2	TGTGCCAGCAGCTTAACAGGGGTCGACTATGGCTACACCTTC	CASSLTGVDYGYTF
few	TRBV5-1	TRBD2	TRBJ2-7	TGCGCCAGCAGCTTGGAAGCGGGATCCGAGCAGTACTTC	CASSLEAGSEQYF
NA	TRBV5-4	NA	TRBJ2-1	TGTGCCAGCAGCTTTAGGACCGCCGGAGCTAATGAGCAGTTCTTC	CASSFRTAGANEQFF
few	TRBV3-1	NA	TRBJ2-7	TGTGCCAGCAGCCAATTAGGGGGGCTGTACGAGCAGTACTTC	CASSQLGGLYEQYF
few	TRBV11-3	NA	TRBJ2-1	TGTGCCAGCAGCTTACGCCACCTAGATCCATTC	CASSLRHLDPF
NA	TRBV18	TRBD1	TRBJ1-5	TGTGCCAGCTCAGCGACAGGGGGTGCGAGCAATCAGCCCCAGCATTTT	CASSATGGASNQPQHF
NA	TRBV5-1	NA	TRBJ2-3	TGCGCCAGCAGCTTGGCCCCTCTAGGGGGGGCCGGAGGAGATACGCAGTATTTT	CASSLAPLGGAGGDTQYF
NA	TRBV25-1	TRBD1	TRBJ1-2	TGTGCCAGCAGTGATTCCCGACAGGGTCGTGGCTACACCTTC	CASSDSRQGRGYTF
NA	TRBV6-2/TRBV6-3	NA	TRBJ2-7	TGTGCCAGCAGACCCGGGGGCGGCTACGAGCAGTACTTC	CASRPGGGYEQYF
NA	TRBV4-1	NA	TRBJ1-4	TGCGCCAGCAGCCGACGGGGGCAACCTTCCCTTAATGAAAAACTGTTTTTT	CASSRRGQPSLNEKLFF
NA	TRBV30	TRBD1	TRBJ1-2	TGTGCTGGACAGGGAGTTGGCTACACCTTC	CAGQGVGYTF
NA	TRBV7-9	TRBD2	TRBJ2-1	TGTGCCAGTGCGGGACTAGCGGGACCGAGCTCCTACAATGAGCAGTTCTTC	CASAGLAGPSSYNEQFF
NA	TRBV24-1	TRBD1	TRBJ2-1	TGTGCCACCAGTGATCCCAACCAGGGGGAGAGCTCCTACAATGAGCAGTTCTTC	CATSDPNQGESSYNEQFF
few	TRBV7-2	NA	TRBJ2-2	TGTGCCAGCAACCTCAATTCCGGGGAGCTGTTTTTT	CASNLNSGELFF
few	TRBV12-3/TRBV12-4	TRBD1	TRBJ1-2	TGTGCCAGCAGCGCCACGGGACAGGGGGCTGGCTATGGCTACACCTTC	CASSATGQGAGYGYTF
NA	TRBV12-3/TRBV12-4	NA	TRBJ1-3	TGTGCCAGCAGCGGGGAGGGGAGAAACACCATATATTTT	CASSGEGRNTIYF